These 7 T cell receptor beta chains came from one sample sequenced in a study of human T cells and chemical hapten exposure. Via MiXCR, TCRdb re-called the RACE reads, giving one row per CDR3 protein. The sample lists 35,000 to 50,000 distinct CDR3 sequences; roughly a tenth were seen once. Time point described: pre-sensitization, week 0. As to treatment: therapeutic diphenylcyclopropenone sensitization with weekly scalp DPC. The sample in question was whole blood, obtained in connection with sensitization to the hapten diphenylcyclopropenone (DPC). These receptors originate from a man aged 30 to 45 with alopecia areata. Some clones in this sample may be carry-over from other donors' samples.

This clonotype has a handful of counts. The chain joins TRBV28 to TRBJ2-5; 11 positions agree with TRBD2. Germline V gives CDR1 MDHEN, CDR2 SYDVKM. This CDR3 is built from 19 residues. V lost 4 bases and J lost 3; bases outside the gene matches: 16. As DNA, the CDR3 is TGTGCCAGCAGTTCCCCGCCCCTAGCGGGAGGTATTTGGGAAGAGACCCAGTACTTC. Translated: CASSSPPLAGGIWEETQYF. Using reference TRBV28 and TRBJ2-5 for the parts outside the CDR3, the full variable domain is DVKVTQSSRYLVKRTGEKVFLECVQDMDHENMFWYRQDPGLGLRLIYFSYDVKMKEKGDIPEGYSVSREKKERFSLILESASTNQTSMYLCASSSPPLAGGIWEETQYFGPGTRLLVL.

The rearrangement links TRBV6-6 to TRBJ2-1; possibly TRBD2 for D (6 bases). V gave up 7 bases and J gave up 5 bases, with 21 bases separating them. Germline values: CDR1 MNHNY, CDR2 SVGAGI (reference sequence). The CDR3 totals 16 residues. CDR3 in amino acids: CASTEGGGIGDNEQFF. The CDR3 region has the DNA TGTGCCAGCACGGAGGGTGGCGGGATAGGAGACAATGAGCAGTTCTTC.

The CDR3 sequence: CASSQDGGGLPLTDTQYF. DNA of the CDR3: TGCGCCAGCAGCCAAGATGGAGGGGGCTTGCCTCTGACAGATACGCAGTATTTT. The V call is TRBV4-1, the J call TRBJ2-3; tentatively, D is TRBD1 (7 bases). The V and J ends lost 0 bases and 3 bases respectively, with 19 bases between them. The CDR3 length is 18 residues. The germline CDR1 and CDR2 sequences are MGHRA and YSYEKL.

V gene TRBV29-1 combines with J gene TRBJ2-5; possible D gene TRBD2, 6 bases. Germline CDR1 is SQVTM and CDR2 is ANQGSEA. The CDR3 totals 11 residues. With 5 bases removed from V and 5 bases from J, the gap between germline ends came to 9 bases. CDR3 bases: TGCAGCGTTACTGGGAGGGAGACCCAGTACTTC. The encoded protein is CSVTGRETQYF.

This clonotype was recorded many times. V gene TRBV7-9 combines with J gene TRBJ2-3; 8 nucleotides align to TRBD2. The germline V gene has CDR1 SEHNR and CDR2 FQNEAQ (reference sequence). V shed 4 bases and J 4 bases; nucleotides not matched to a gene: 7. The CDR3 loop spans 15 amino acids. The CDR3 sequence is CASSSPGLAADTQYF. In DNA, the CDR3 is TGTGCCAGCAGCTCGCCCGGACTAGCCGCAGATACGCAGTATTTT.

The table lists this clonotype with a few counts. The chain couples TRBV6-5 to TRBJ1-1; D perhaps matches TRBD1 (6 bases). The V gene's germline CDR1 is MNHEY and CDR2 SVGAGI. The length of the CDR3 is 17 residues. V was shortened by 0 bases and J by 2 bases, with 16 bases between the two germline ends. CDR3 sequence: CASSYSTYDRLNTEAFF. CDR3 in DNA: TGTGCCAGCAGTTACTCGACATACGACAGGTTAAACACTGAAGCTTTCTTT.

In this sample, this clonotype turned up many times. The rearrangement links TRBV6-5 to TRBJ1-1, with 7 positions matching TRBD1. With V trimmed by 5 bases and J by 6 bases, 3 bases remained unmatched. CDR3 length equals 12 residues. Germline CDR1 is MNHEY and CDR2 is SVGAGI. CDR3 sequence (DNA): TGTGCCAGCAGTACAGGGGTTTCTGAAGCTTTCTTT. Translation gives CASSTGVSEAFF.